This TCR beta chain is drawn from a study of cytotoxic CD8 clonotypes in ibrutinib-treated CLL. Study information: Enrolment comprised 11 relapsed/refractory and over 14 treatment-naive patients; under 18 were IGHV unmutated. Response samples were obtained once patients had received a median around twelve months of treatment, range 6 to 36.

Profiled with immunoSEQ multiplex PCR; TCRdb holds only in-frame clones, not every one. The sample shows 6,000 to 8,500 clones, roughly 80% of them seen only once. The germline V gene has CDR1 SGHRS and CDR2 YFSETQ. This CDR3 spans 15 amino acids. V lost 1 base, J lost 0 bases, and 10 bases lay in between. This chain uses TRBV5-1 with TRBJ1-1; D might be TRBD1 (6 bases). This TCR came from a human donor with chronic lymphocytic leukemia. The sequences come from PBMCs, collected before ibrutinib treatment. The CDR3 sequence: CASSLQGSMNTEAFF. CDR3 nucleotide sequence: TGCGCCAGCAGCTTGCAGGGGTCCATGAACACTGAAGCTTTCTTT.